This T cell receptor beta chain was identified during a study of T cells in Graves' hyperthyroidism and ophthalmopathy. Overall study context: Peripheral blood collection took place at initial diagnosis, before any treatment.

Amplified regions were TCR beta CDR3 sequences from RNA transcripts. In the first-round RT-PCR of the TCR CDR3, the HTBI primer set was used. TCRdb recomputed calls from the multiplex PCR reads with MiXCR, one row per CDR3 protein. The sample carries under 250,000 distinct CDR3 sequences, 17% recorded once. The diagnoses drew upon clinical symptoms, serum thyroxine and TRAb, thyroid ultrasound and orbital computed tomography. Germline lookup yields CDR1 LNHNV and CDR2 YYDKDF (reference sequence). The trim removed 0 bases at V and 4 bases at J, leaving 14 bases unmatched. This CDR3 contains 19 residues.

The sequence came from a man aged 45-65 years with Graves' hyperthyroidism. Sequenced sample: blood. The rearrangement links TRBV15 to TRBJ2-7; 11 bases align to TRBD2. For the CDR3, the DNA is TGTGCCACCAGCAGAGATCCAGGGGGCTTTACTAGCGGGAGTTACGAGCAGTACTTC. This sequence encodes CATSRDPGGFTSGSYEQYF.